This T cell receptor beta chain derives from a study of blood T cell repertoires in COVID-19. The wider study: The samples span acute and convalescent COVID-19 from the United States, Italy and Spain. In each case, the material was cDNA or gDNA derived from T cells, B-cell-depleted T cells, or PBMCs.

Original handling: Researchers report that nucleated cell counts were estimated from reference gene primer amplification. The protocol was immunoSEQ multiplex PCR, while the TCRdb copy is restricted to in-frame clones and leaves out a portion. That table gives V, J and clone size, and the DNA gave D and trimming. Of some 320,000 clones in the sample, around 87% were seen once. CDR3 length: 14 residues. V dropped 3 bases and J dropped 3; count of bases not matched to a gene: 3. The germline V gene has CDR1 MDHEN and CDR2 SYDVKM. This clonotype was obtained from a woman aged 50 to 60 who had recovered from COVID-19. Sequencing was done on a sample of peripheral blood. This chain connects TRBV28 to TRBJ2-5, with TRBD2 identical over 8 bases. The CDR3 here is CASSFQREKETQYF. The CDR3 nucleotides are TGTGCCAGCAGTTTCCAGCGGGAGAAAGAGACCCAGTACTTC. Combining the CDR3 with reference TRBV28 and TRBJ2-5 gives the whole variable domain DVKVTQSSRYLVKRTGEKVFLECVQDMDHENMFWYRQDPGLGLRLIYFSYDVKMKEKGDIPEGYSVSREKKERFSLILESASTNQTSMYLCASSFQREKETQYFGPGTRLLVL.